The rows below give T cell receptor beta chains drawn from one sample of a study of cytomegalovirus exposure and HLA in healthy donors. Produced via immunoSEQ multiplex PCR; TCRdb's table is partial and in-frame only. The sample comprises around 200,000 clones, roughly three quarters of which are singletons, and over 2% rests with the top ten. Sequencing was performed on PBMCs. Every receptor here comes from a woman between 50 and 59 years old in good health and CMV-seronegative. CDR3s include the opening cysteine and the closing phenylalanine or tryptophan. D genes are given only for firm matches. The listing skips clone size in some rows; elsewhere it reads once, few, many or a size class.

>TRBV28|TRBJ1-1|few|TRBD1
CASSPYPGTGGAMNTEAFF
TGTGCCAGCAGTCCCTATCCCGGGACAGGCGGGGCCATGAACACTGAAGCTTTCTTT
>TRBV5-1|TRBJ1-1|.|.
CASSQQGNTEAFF
TGCGCCAGCAGCCAACAGGGGAACACTGAAGCTTTCTTT
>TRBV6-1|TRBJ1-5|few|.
CASSAGGNQPQHF
TGTGCCAGCAGCGCCGGGGGCAATCAGCCCCAGCATTTT
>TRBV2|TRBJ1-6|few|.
CASRGGAGDNSPLHF
TGTGCCAGCAGGGGCGGAGCAGGGGATAATTCACCCCTCCACTTT
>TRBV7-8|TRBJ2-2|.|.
CASSPPSGELFF
TGTGCCAGCAGCCCCCCCTCCGGGGAGCTGTTTTTT
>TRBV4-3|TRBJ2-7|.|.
CASSPGQSYEQYF
TGCGCCAGCAGCCCCGGACAGTCCTACGAGCAGTACTTC
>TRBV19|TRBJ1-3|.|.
CASSILSTAASGNTIYF
TGTGCCAGTAGTATCCTTTCGACAGCCGCCTCTGGAAACACCATATATTTT
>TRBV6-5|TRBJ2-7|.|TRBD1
CASSEGDSSYEQYF
TGTGCCAGCAGTGAAGGGGACAGCTCCTACGAGCAGTACTTC
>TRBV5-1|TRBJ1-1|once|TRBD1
CASSSGGTEAFF
TGCGCCAGCAGCTCAGGGGGGACTGAAGCTTTCTTT
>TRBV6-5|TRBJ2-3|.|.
CASTGFADTQYF
TGTGCCAGTACAGGGTTCGCAGATACGCAGTATTTT
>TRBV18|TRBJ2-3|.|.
CASSPVGTSTDTQYF
TGTGCCAGCTCACCAGTGGGGACTAGCACAGATACGCAGTATTTT
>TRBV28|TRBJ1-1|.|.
CASSGASRRTEAFF
TGTGCCAGCAGTGGGGCCAGCAGGCGCACTGAAGCTTTCTTT
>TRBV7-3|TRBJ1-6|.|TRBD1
CASSSGDRGSPLHF
TGTGCCAGCAGCTCCGGGGACAGGGGTTCACCCCTCCACTTT
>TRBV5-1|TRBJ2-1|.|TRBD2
CASSLISGGVYNEQFF
TGCGCCAGCAGCTTAATTAGCGGGGGGGTTTACAATGAGCAGTTCTTC
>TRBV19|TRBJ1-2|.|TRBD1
CASQEYGTGLSSGGYTF
TGTGCCAGCCAAGAATACGGGACAGGGCTCAGTTCGGGAGGCTACACCTTC
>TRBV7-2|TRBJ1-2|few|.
CASSFPGVGYTF
TGTGCCAGCAGCTTCCCGGGGGTGGGCTACACCTTC
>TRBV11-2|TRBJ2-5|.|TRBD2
CASSFGTSPGETQYF
TGTGCCAGCAGCTTCGGGACTAGCCCCGGGGAGACCCAGTACTTC
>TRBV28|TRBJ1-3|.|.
CASSRDSISGNTIYF
TGTGCCAGCAGTAGAGACAGCATCTCTGGAAACACCATATATTTT
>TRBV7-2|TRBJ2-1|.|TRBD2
CASSFGLATNNEQFF
TGTGCCAGCAGCTTCGGACTAGCGACCAACAATGAGCAGTTCTTC
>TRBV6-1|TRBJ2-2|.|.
CASSLEGHSGELFF
TGTGCCAGCAGTTTAGAGGGACATTCCGGGGAGCTGTTTTTT
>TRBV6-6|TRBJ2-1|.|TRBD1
CANSRDRGSYNEQFF
TGTGCCAATTCCCGGGACAGGGGCTCCTACAATGAGCAGTTCTTC
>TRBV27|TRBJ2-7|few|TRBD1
CASSPQGQGAGEQYF
TGTGCCAGCAGTCCACAGGGACAGGGGGCAGGGGAGCAGTACTTC
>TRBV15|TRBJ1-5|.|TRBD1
CATNQGASSNQPQHF
TGTGCCACCAACCAGGGGGCCTCAAGCAATCAGCCCCAGCATTTT
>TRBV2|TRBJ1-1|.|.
CASSVYRESEAFF
TGTGCCAGCAGTGTTTACAGGGAATCTGAAGCTTTCTTT
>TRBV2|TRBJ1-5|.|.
CASSVRGSSNQPQHF
TGTGCCAGCAGTGTGCGGGGAAGTAGCAATCAGCCCCAGCATTTT
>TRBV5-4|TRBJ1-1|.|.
CASSRVGENTEAFF
TGTGCCAGCAGCCGGGTGGGAGAGAACACTGAAGCTTTCTTT
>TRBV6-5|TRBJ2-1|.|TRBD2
CASRAGGLHYSEQFF
TGTGCCAGCAGGGCGGGGGGTCTTCACTACAGTGAGCAGTTCTTC
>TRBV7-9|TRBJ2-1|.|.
CSSSFRESYNEQFF
TGTTCCAGCAGCTTCAGGGAATCCTACAATGAGCAGTTCTTC
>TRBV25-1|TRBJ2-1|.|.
CASSFRGEGEQFF
TGTGCCAGCAGTTTCCGGGGTGAAGGGGAGCAGTTCTTC
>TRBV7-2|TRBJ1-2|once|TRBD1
CASSQVDRGDGYTF
TGTGCCAGCAGCCAAGTCGACAGGGGGGATGGCTACACCTTC
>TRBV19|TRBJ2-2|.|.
CASSIGPGLRGSGELFF
TGTGCCAGTAGTATAGGCCCGGGACTTCGGGGCTCCGGGGAGCTGTTTTTT
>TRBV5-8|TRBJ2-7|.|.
CASSLARGRIEQYF
TGTGCCAGCAGCTTGGCCAGGGGACGCATCGAGCAGTACTTC
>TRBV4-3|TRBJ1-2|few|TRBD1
CASSADRGRSGYTF
TGCGCCAGCTCGGCCGACAGGGGAAGAAGTGGCTACACCTTC
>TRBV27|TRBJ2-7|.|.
CASSYSGSYEQYF
TGTGCCAGCAGTTACTCAGGTTCTTACGAGCAGTACTTC
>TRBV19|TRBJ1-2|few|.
CASSRSEAYGYTF
TGTGCCAGTAGTCGGAGCGAGGCCTATGGCTACACCTTC
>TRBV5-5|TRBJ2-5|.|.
CASSLVGQRGQETQYF
TGTGCCAGCAGCTTGGTTGGACAGAGAGGGCAAGAGACCCAGTACTTC
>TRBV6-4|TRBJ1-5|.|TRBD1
CASSYGQGIQPQHF
TGTGCCAGCAGTTACGGACAGGGCATTCAGCCCCAGCATTTT